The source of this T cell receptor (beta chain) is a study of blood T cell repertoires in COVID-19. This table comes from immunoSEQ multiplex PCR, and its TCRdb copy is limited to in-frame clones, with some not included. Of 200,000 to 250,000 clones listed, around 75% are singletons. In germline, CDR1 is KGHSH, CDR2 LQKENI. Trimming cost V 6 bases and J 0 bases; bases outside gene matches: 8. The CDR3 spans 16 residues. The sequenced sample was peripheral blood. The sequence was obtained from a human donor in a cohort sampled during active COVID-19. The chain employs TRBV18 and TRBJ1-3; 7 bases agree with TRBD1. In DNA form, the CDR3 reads TGTGCCAGCTCTCAACAGGGGCCGATCTCTGGAAACACCATATATTTT. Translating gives CASSQQGPISGNTIYF.